This entry is about one TCR beta chain. It has no known antigen specificity. Base qualities are not recorded, but no much larger clone differs from it by a single base. The CDR3 regions of human TCRbeta chains were subjected to immunosequencing. Under the source paper's analysis protocol: TCRs in the repertoires were compared against a reference library of SARS-CoV-2-specific TCRs that had been generated with the MIRA antigen-specificity platform. Breadth meant the fraction of unique TCRs that were SARS-CoV-2-associated, whereas depth meant the fraction of total T cells that were SARS-CoV-2-associated. Using the MIRA data, every spike-specific TCR was mapped to the spike region that the TCR reacted to and assigned to either a CD4 or a CD8 class. Log10-transformed breadth and depth values were compared by one-way ANOVA with Sidak's multiple comparisons tests. TCRdb provides this immuneACCESS table in a form limited to in-frame rearrangements. Some clones are lacking; in checked studies, under half of them reflect an unresolved V gene, and why the rest are absent is not known. For V, J and clone size, that table is used; D and trimming come from the DNA. This sample has about 150,000 clones in its table, and approximately 95% of those were observed once. The ten top clones hold roughly 7.1% of the sample.

The data derive from a study of T cell responses to AZD1222 COVID-19 vaccine (dated by TCRdb to the early 2020s). Regarding the complete study: A total of 233 trial participants underwent TCR sequencing, of whom some 210 received two doses of AZD1222 and some 26 received two doses of the MenACWY control vaccine. Enrollment into the trials was organized by age into subgroups of 18-55, 56-69 and 70-plus years, and those subgroups contained about 150, 27 and 61 TCR-sequenced participants, respectively.

The study at large found these results: Conclusions about previously exposed vaccinees are limited, since just five or six AZD1222 recipients were seropositive for SARS-CoV-2 at baseline. CD4 TCRs associated with the vaccine covered the entire spike protein, and the dominant responses were in regions 160-218 and 743-854. Spike-specific TCR breadth and depth rose significantly after two AZD1222 doses compared with day 0 and with MenACWY recipients. Epitopes outside the regions mutated in the B.1.351 and B.1.1.7 variants were reportedly recognized by nearly half of the unique spike-specific TCRs. In the small 56-69-year group, the increase in depth fell short of significance, most likely because of low power. Most participants were white British and females outnumbered males, and the authors suggested that clonal diversity may have been underestimated. Because no day 14 peak-response samples were available, the repertoires could be characterized only after the peak T cell response.

In light of the paper, this sample's time point label describes: about 28 days (+/-7) after the second vaccine dose. AZD1222 recipients with second doses at about 4 weeks or about 12 weeks were pooled, because spike-specific TCR depth and breadth did not differ between schedules. Samples from vaccinated people were obtained from the UK trials COV001 and COV002, which included a single-blind randomized controlled phase 2/3 trial of AZD1222 (ChAdOx1 nCoV-19) in healthy adults. Trial participant PBMC samples were collected at day 0 and day 28 after the second dose for TCRbeta chain sequencing. CDR1 and CDR2, per the germline V gene, are SNHLY and FYNNEI. At the junction V is shortened by 4 bases and J by 7 bases; bases outside the gene matches: 6. Measured from the cysteine to the phenylalanine, the CDR3 is 13 residues long. Only the CDR3 region is kept as DNA, spanning 39 bases read in frame from base 1.

This sequence uses TRBV2 and TRBJ1-2; TRBD1 fits 7 bases in the junction. Source: peripheral blood, taken 28 days after the second AZD1222 dose. The clonotype comes from an adult who received the AZD1222 COVID-19 vaccine. The CDR3 sequence is CASSVETGIGYTF. The bases are TGTGCCAGCAGTGTCGAGACAGGGATTGGCTACACCTTC.